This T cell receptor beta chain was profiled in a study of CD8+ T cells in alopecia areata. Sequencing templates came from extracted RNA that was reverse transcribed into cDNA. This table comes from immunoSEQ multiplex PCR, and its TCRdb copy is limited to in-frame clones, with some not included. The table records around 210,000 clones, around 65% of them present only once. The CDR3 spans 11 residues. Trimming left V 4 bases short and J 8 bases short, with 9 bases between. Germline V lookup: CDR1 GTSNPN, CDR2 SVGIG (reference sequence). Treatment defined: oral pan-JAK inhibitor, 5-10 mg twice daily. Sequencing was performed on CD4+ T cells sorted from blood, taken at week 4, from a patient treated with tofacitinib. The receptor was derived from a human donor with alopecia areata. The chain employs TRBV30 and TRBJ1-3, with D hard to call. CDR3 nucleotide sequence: TGTGCCTGGACCGTTGGGGACACCATATATTTT. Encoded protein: CAWTVGDTIYF. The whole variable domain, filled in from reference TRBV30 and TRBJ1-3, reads SQTIHQWPATLVQPVGSPLSLECTVEGTSNPNLYWYRQAAGRGLQLLFYSVGIGQISSEVPQNLSASRPQDRQFILSSKKLLLSDSGFYLCAWTVGDTIYFGEGSWLTVV.